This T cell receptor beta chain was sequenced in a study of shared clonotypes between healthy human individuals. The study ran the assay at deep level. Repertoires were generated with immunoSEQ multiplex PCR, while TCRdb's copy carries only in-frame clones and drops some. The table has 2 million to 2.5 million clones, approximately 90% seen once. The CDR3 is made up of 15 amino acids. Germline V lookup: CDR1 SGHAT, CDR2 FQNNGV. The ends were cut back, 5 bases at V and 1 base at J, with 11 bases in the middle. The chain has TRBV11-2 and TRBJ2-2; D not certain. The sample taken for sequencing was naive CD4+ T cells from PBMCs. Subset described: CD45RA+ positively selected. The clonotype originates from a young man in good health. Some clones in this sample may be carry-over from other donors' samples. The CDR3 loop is CASSLVRVNTGELFF. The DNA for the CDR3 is TGTGCCAGCAGCCTGGTCCGGGTGAACACCGGGGAGCTGTTTTTT.